This T cell receptor (beta chain) comes out of a study of blood T cell repertoires in COVID-19 (dated by TCRdb to the early 2020s). About the study as a whole: Samples covering the acute and convalescent phases of COVID-19 were provided by collaborators in the United States, Italy and Spain. The prospective study material was composed of cDNA or gDNA derived from T cells, B-cell-depleted T cells, or PBMCs. The dataset comprised deeply sampled blood TCRbeta repertoires from subjects exposed to, actively infected with, or recovered from COVID-19. The repertoires were made available in a free public database intended to serve as a resource for research on the immune response to SARS-CoV-2. Samples came from the ongoing ImmuneRACE study (first 160 participants) plus 1,254 subjects from 6 global collaborators. Nearly every sample came with metadata listing a de-identified subject ID, COVID-19 status, age in years and sex. Where available, HLA class I and class II types were obtained from metadata supplied by the sample provider rather than from assay-based typing.

Each collaborating institution followed its own protocols to collect whole blood in K2EDTA tubes. Collaborator samples were shipped for TCRbeta analysis as frozen whole blood, isolated PBMCs, or DNA extracted from either sample type. The germline ends are 10 bases apart after V is trimmed by 8 bases and J by 0 bases. From the germline V gene (reference sequence), CDR1 is SEHNR and CDR2 is FQNEAQ. From the cysteine up to the phenylalanine, the CDR3 has a length of 14 residues. Left in the record is the CDR3 DNA by itself, 42 bases read in frame from the first base. Points the paper makes about the study in general: How much clinical and demographic metadata was included differed by source and by participant, and the metadata was provided uncurated.

Comment on this clone: Its antigen specificity is not known. Base qualities are not recorded, but no much larger clone differs from it by a single base.

The immunoSEQ Assay, a bias-controlled multiplex PCR, was used to amplify TCRbeta CDR3 regions from genomic DNA. Regarding the original processing steps: Nucleated cell counts per sample were estimated from amplification of reference gene primers within the assay. Sequence reads were collapsed and filtered to measure the absolute abundance of every unique TCRbeta CDR3 rearrangement. For each sample, productive Simpson clonality was calculated as the square root of Simpson's diversity index across productive rearrangements. TCRdb retrieved this table from immuneACCESS and kept in-frame rearrangements only. Not all clones are present; in checked studies, unresolved V genes account for under half, and no reason is known for the remainder. That table furnishes V, J and clone size, whereas the DNA furnished D and trimming. The table for this sample lists about 70,000 clones; approximately 84% of them were counted only once. The top ten constitute approximately 12% of the sample.

This TCR was sampled from a human donor in a cohort sampled during active COVID-19. Sequencing was carried out using peripheral blood. The rearrangement combines TRBV7-9 with TRBJ2-2; TRBD1 might be the D gene, on 5 matching bases. The DNA is as follows: TGTGCCAGCCGTGGCAGGGCGAACACCGGGGAGCTGTTTTTT. It encodes CASRGRANTGELFF.